The present T cell receptor beta chain was sequenced within a study of cytomegalovirus exposure and HLA in healthy donors. Study as a whole: Researchers previously reported finding 90 million to 130 million unique TCR beta sequences from about 200 million T cells. For the approximately 390 genotyped donors, over 80% fell within the Caucasian-associated ancestry cluster. Points from the study as a whole: Productive status was seen about 90% or about 30% of the time for most TCR beta V segments in an earlier analysis. Within a later analysis, the majority of CMV-associated TCR beta chains appeared HLA-restricted.

V was clipped by 4 bases and J by 3 bases; unmatched bases: 8. The V gene's germline CDR1 is SNHLY and CDR2 FYNNEI. The CDR3 is 16 amino acids. Points on this clone: What it binds is not known.

60 Vbeta and 13 Jbeta primers were used in PCR. The data were produced by immunoSEQ multiplex PCR, yet TCRdb's version contains in-frame clones alone and is incomplete. The repertoire has 100,000 or so clones, 74% of them found once; the top ten carry more than 2%. The source material was PBMCs. This clonotype originated in a human donor in good health. The V gene is TRBV2, the J gene TRBJ1-4, with 7 positions matching TRBD1. The CDR3 protein is CASSGRQGGPNEKLFF. The CDR3 nucleotides are TGTGCCAGCAGTGGGCGACAGGGAGGCCCTAATGAAAAACTGTTTTTT.